This TCR beta chain derives from a study of spatial heterogeneity in lung cancer. Time point meaning: sample taken at primary tumor resection. The input material, whole RNA from tumor, nontumor lung or frozen PBMC, was sequenced unsorted. Around 70 TRACERx patients with early, untreated non-small cell lung cancer donated samples. This clonotype was detected ten times or more. Its antigen remains unknown. Every individual TCR cDNA molecule carried its own unique molecular identifier, which allowed correction of PCR and sequencing errors. TCRdb re-called the 5' RACE reads through MiXCR, storing one row per CDR3 protein. Here the sample spans around 23,000 distinct CDR3 sequences, about 3.5% being singletons. The V and J ends lost 4 bases and 8 bases, in that order; junction bases with no gene match: 15. Per the germline V gene, CDR1 is MGHRA and CDR2 is YSYEKL. The CDR3 consists of 17 residues. Study-wide results and limits: Blood carried ubiquitous expanded tumor TCRs more at resection than follow-up.

This clonotype was obtained from a female donor with early-stage non-small cell lung cancer. V usage is TRBV4-1 and J usage is TRBJ2-1; TRBD2 matches at 9 bases. The sample here was PBMCs, taken at surgery. The CDR3 nucleotides read TGCGCCAGCAGCCCGGCCGGGGTAATTAGCGGGAGCGATGAGCAGTTCTTC. Translation: CASSPAGVISGSDEQFF.